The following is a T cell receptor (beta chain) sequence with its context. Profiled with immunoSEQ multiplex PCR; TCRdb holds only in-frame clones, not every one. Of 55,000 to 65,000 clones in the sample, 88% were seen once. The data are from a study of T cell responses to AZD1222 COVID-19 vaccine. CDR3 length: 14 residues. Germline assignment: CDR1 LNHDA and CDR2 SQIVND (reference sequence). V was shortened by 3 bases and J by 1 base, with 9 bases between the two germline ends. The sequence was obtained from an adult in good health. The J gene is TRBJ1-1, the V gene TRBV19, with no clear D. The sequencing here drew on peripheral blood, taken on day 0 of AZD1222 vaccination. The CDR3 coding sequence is TGTGCCAGTAGTATTGGGCCGGCGAACACTGAAGCTTTCTTT. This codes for CASSIGPANTEAFF.